This T cell receptor beta chain was observed in a study of T-cell memory formation after mild COVID-19. Study information: The TCR clusters were mostly specific to one donor.

This clonotype was observed a few times. The antigen remains unidentified. The authors produced TCR alpha and TCR beta cDNA libraries with sample barcodes and UMIs by 5'RACE using constant-segment primers. TCRdb reprocessed the 5' RACE reads with MiXCR, giving one entry per CDR3 protein. The table shows 300,000 to 400,000 distinct CDR3 sequences, with roughly 15% occurring only once. Germline V gives CDR1 SQVTM, CDR2 ANQGSEA. Trimming stripped 0 bases from V and 4 bases from J, with 12 bases between. The CDR3 spans 14 residues. Whole-study findings and limits: Later expanders leaned CD4+, whereas clones that contracted between day 15 and 85 were balanced CD4/CD8.

Sequenced: PBMCs or a T cell subset sorted from them (not recorded which). The receptor's source is a man between 18 and 35 years old who had mild COVID-19 (a few samples of this study predate the infection). Cell type and time point are not known. The rearrangement joins TRBV29-1 to TRBJ1-2; unclear D gene. CDR3 sequence: CSVEDRIRGYGYTF. As DNA, the CDR3 is TGCAGCGTTGAAGATCGCATCCGGGGCTATGGCTACACCTTC.